This T cell receptor (beta chain) was recorded in a study of spatial heterogeneity in lung cancer. Study background: Median follow-up for sequenced PBMC samples was roughly 22 months after resection, when such samples existed. Each time, sequencing found more beta-chain sequences than alpha-chain sequences. Study-level points and caveats: In blood, ubiquitous expanded tumor TCRs appeared more at resection than follow-up.

In the library, each TCR cDNA molecule bore its own unique molecular identifier. TCRdb redid the calling of the 5' RACE reads with MiXCR, one entry per CDR3 protein. The table records 72,000 or so distinct CDR3 sequences, 8% to 9% of them present only once. Germline CDR1 and CDR2: SEHNR and FQNEAQ (reference sequence). Trimming removed 4 bases from V and 8 bases from J, with 11 bases in between. The CDR3 is made up of 12 amino acids. Time point described: blood at routine non-recurrence follow-up after resection. This clonotype occurred many times. What it binds is unknown. This clonotype was obtained from a female donor with early-stage non-small cell lung cancer. Sequencing was performed on PBMCs, taken at follow-up. This rearrangement joins TRBV7-9 to TRBJ1-1; D uncertain. This chain's CDR3 is CASSSYRGEAFF. Here the CDR3 DNA reads TGTGCCAGCAGCTCCTACCGGGGAGAAGCTTTCTTT.